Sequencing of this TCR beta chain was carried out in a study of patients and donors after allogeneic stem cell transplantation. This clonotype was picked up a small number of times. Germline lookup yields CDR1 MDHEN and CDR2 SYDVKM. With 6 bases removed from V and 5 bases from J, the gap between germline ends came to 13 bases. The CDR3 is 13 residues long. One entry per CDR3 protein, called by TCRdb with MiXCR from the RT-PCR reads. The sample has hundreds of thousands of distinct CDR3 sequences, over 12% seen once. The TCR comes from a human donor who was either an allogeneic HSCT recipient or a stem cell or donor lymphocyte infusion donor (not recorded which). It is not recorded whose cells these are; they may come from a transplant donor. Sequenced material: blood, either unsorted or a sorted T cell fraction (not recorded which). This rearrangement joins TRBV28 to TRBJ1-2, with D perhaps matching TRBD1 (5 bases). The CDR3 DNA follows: TGTGCCAGCAGGGCCAGGGCTTGGTATGGCTACACCTTC. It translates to CASRARAWYGYTF.